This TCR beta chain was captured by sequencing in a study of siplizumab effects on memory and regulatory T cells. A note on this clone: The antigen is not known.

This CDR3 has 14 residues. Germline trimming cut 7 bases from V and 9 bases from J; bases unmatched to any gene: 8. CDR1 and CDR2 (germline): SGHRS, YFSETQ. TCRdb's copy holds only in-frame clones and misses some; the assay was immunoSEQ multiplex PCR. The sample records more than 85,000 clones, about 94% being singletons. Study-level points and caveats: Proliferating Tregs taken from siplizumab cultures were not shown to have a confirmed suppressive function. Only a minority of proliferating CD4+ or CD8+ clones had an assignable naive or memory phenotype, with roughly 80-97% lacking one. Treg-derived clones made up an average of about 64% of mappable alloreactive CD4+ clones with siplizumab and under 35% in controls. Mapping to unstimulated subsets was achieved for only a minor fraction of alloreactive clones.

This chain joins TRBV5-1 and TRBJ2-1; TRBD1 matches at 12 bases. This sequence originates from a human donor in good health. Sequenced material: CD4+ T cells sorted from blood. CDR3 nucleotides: TGCGCCAGCGAAAGGGGACAGGGGGCGGGTGAGCAGTTCTTC. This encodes CASERGQGAGEQFF.